The 20 T cell receptor beta chains below come from one sample, sequenced in a study of blood T cells in healthy people across ages. Sample-barcoded 5' priming and a J-beta primer mix drove a second PCR of 7 to 11 cycles. MiXCR, run by TCRdb on the 5' RACE reads, gives a single entry per CDR3 protein. The sample includes 650,000 to 950,000 distinct CDR3 sequences, more than 40% seen only once; the top ten take roughly 19%. Sequencing used blood. The receptors here all came from a man aged 55 to 70 in good health.

This clonotype was counted ten times or more. The V and J genes are TRBV6-5 and TRBJ2-3, with no clear D. V was trimmed by 4 bases and J by 5 bases, leaving 10 bases between them. The CDR3 has 13 amino acids. Germline assignment: CDR1 MNHEY and CDR2 SVGAGI. Here the CDR3 DNA reads TGTGCCAGCAGTTCCGGACCTCTAGATACGCAGTATTTT. Encoded protein: CASSSGPLDTQYF.

This chain joins TRBV29-1 and TRBJ2-5; TRBD1 or TRBD2 may be the D gene (5 bases each). CDR3 size: 12 residues. Trimming cost V 4 bases and J 13 bases, with 19 bases left between them. Germline V CDR1 and CDR2: SQVTM, ANQGSEA. This chain's CDR3 is CSVGVGWDERYF. The CDR3 nucleotides are TGCAGCGTTGGGGTGGGTTGGGACGAGCGGTACTTC.

This clonotype has just a few counts. This rearrangement joins TRBV5-1 to TRBJ2-1; D may be TRBD1 (6 bases). This CDR3 has 15 amino acids. The germline gives CDR1 SGHRS, CDR2 YFSETQ. V was trimmed by 3 bases and J by 0 bases, leaving 10 bases between them. CDR3 nucleotide sequence: TGCGCCAGCAGCTCGTCGGGACACTCCTACAATGAGCAGTTCTTC. Translated: CASSSSGHSYNEQFF.

The table lists this clonotype with a few counts. This chain uses TRBV15 with TRBJ2-3; 12 bases are shared with TRBD1. The J segment lost 2 bases and the V segment lost 5 bases, leaving 8 bases of the junction unmatched. From germline, CDR1 is LNHNV and CDR2 YYDKDF (reference sequence). There are 17 residues in the CDR3. This CDR3 reads CATSRRGQGAFTDTQYF. In DNA form, the CDR3 reads TGTGCCACCAGCCGTAGGGGACAGGGGGCCTTCACAGATACGCAGTATTTT.

V gene TRBV5-1 combines with J gene TRBJ2-5; 9 nucleotides agree with TRBD2. Germline V lookup: CDR1 SGHRS, CDR2 YFSETQ. The CDR3 is 14 amino acids. The J segment lost 3 bases and the V segment lost 2 bases, leaving 2 bases of the junction unmatched. The CDR3 DNA sequence: TGCGCCAGCAGCTTCTCTAGCGGGGAAGAGACCCAGTACTTC. Protein: CASSFSSGEETQYF.

This clonotype was observed many times. The rearrangement links TRBV7-9 to TRBJ2-5, with a tentative D call TRBD1 (6 bases). Germline assignment: CDR1 SEHNR and CDR2 FQNEAQ (reference sequence). CDR3 length equals 14 residues. V lost 6 bases to trimming and J lost 2 bases, with 13 bases between them. CDR3 DNA sequence: TGTGCCAGCAGTGAGACAGGCCGTCAAGAGACCCAGTACTTC. Translation gives CASSETGRQETQYF.

Concerning this clonotype itself: Given a much more abundant clone one base away, this may be a read error. The chain couples TRBV2 to TRBJ2-5; D perhaps matches TRBD2 (5 bases). The CDR3 spans 12 residues. Germline-derived CDR1 and CDR2 are SNHLY and FYNNEI. V was cut by 6 bases and J by 9 bases, with 14 bases left in between. In nucleotides, the CDR3 is TGTGCCAGCAGGGACTCCCTTGGGGCCCAGTACTTC. Translated: CASRDSLGAQYF.

This clonotype was found once. V is TRBV2 and J is TRBJ1-2; D possibly corresponds to TRBD1 (5 bases). This CDR3 region has 14 residues. Trimming cost V 1 base and J 4 bases, with 10 bases left between them. Germline loops: CDR1 SNHLY, CDR2 FYNNEI. CDR3 DNA: TGTGCCAGCAGTGAAGTAGAGGGGCTCTATGGCTACACCTTC. It yields the protein CASSEVEGLYGYTF.

This clonotype was counted between two and nine times. The J gene is TRBJ2-1, the V gene TRBV7-9; 12 positions agree with TRBD1. CDR1 and CDR2 from the germline V gene are SEHNR and FQNEAQ (reference sequence). With V trimmed by 1 base and J by 6 bases, 13 bases remained unmatched. The CDR3 totals 19 residues. The DNA of the CDR3 is TGTGCCAGCAGCTTAGGTTTAGGATCCGGGACAGGGGGCCTCAATGAGCAGTTCTTC. Its protein product is CASSLGLGSGTGGLNEQFF.

This clonotype has only a few counts. The chain employs TRBV27 and TRBJ1-5; 7 bases agree with TRBD1. CDR3 length: 15 residues. V gave up 6 bases and J gave up 2 bases; unmatched junction bases: 7. Germline lookup yields CDR1 MNHEY and CDR2 SMNVEV (reference sequence). CDR3 bases: TGTGCCAGCAGGAAGGGGGCTCGGGGCAATCAGCCCCAGCATTTT. This sequence encodes CASRKGARGNQPQHF.

This clonotype was recorded a few times. The chain is built from TRBV20-1 and TRBJ2-5; D is perhaps TRBD2 (6 bases). The germline V gene has CDR1 DFQATT and CDR2 SNEGSKA (reference sequence). Trimming removed 1 base from V and 11 bases from J, with 23 bases in between. The CDR3 covers 15 residues. The CDR3: CSARGVGLYEEEQYF. For the CDR3, the DNA is TGCAGTGCTAGAGGGGTGGGACTTTACGAGGAAGAGCAGTACTTC.

This clonotype was observed at least ten times. This chain uses TRBV7-2 with TRBJ2-3; the match to TRBD2 covers 9 bases. Losses at the gene ends were 5 bases for V and 7 bases for J; bases not matched to a gene: 16. Germline V gives CDR1 SGHTA, CDR2 FQGNSA. CDR3 size: 17 residues. The CDR3 DNA reads TGTGCCAGCAGCCCCTCTCCGTCTAGCGGGGCGGGTTATACGCAGTATTTT. As protein: CASSPSPSSGAGYTQYF.

This clonotype was detected only a few times. V usage is TRBV12-3 or TRBV12-4 and J usage is TRBJ1-1; maybe TRBD1 (5 bases). The ends were cut back, 7 bases at V and 5 bases at J, with 20 bases in the middle. This CDR3 is 15 amino acids long. The CDR3 coding sequence is TGTGCCAGCACCTTGGGGCAGAACAAATTAACTGAAGCTTTCTTT. It is translated as CASTLGQNKLTEAFF.

This clonotype has only a few counts. The rearrangement links TRBV6-2 or TRBV6-3 to TRBJ2-6; possibly TRBD2 for D (7 bases). The CDR3 is 15 amino acids. CDR1 and CDR2 from the germline V gene are MNHEY and SVGEGT. V was shortened by 4 bases and J by 2 bases, with 9 bases between the two germline ends. CDR3: CASSWGGPGANVLTF. The CDR3 DNA is TGTGCCAGCAGTTGGGGGGGCCCTGGGGCCAACGTCCTGACTTTC.

The chain combines TRBV20-1 with TRBJ2-4; 12 bases are a match to TRBD2. From germline, CDR1 is DFQATT and CDR2 SNEGSKA (reference sequence). The CDR3 has 21 residues. The ends lost 0 bases at V and 2 bases at J; junction bases unmatched: 17. The CDR3 here is CSARDKASGGASQPTKNIQYF. The CDR3 region has the DNA TGCAGTGCTAGAGATAAGGCTAGCGGGGGGGCCTCCCAACCTACCAAAAACATTCAGTACTTC.

The sample holds a few counts of this clonotype. This chain connects TRBV7-2 to TRBJ2-5; 11 bases agree with TRBD2. Germline V gives CDR1 SGHTA, CDR2 FQGNSA. V dropped 5 bases and J dropped 2; count of bases not matched to a gene: 13. The CDR3 is 18 residues long. This chain's CDR3 is CASSHGLAGGPLQETQYF. DNA of the CDR3: TGTGCCAGCAGCCATGGACTAGCGGGCGGGCCCCTACAAGAGACCCAGTACTTC.

A few counts support this clonotype. The chain recombines TRBV3-1 with TRBJ2-2; 9 bases line up with TRBD2. This CDR3 contains 15 residues. CDR1 LGHDT and CDR2 YNNKEL come from the germline V gene (reference sequence). The V and J ends lost 4 bases and 7 bases, in that order; junction bases with no gene match: 7. Here the CDR3 DNA reads TGTGCCAGCAGCCCAGCGGCGGGGGGGCTCGGGGAGCTGTTTTTT. Its translation is CASSPAAGGLGELFF.

CDR3 coding DNA: TGTGCCAGCAGCGTGGGGGACAGCTCCTCCTACAATGAGCAGTTCTTC. Its translation: CASSVGDSSSYNEQFF. This chain links TRBV9 with TRBJ2-1, with 7 bases identical to TRBD1. CDR1 and CDR2 from the germline V gene are SGDLS and YYNGEE. This CDR3 is built from 16 residues. V lost 2 bases to trimming and J lost 0 bases; unmatched junction nucleotides: 5.

Regarding this clonotype: The junction differs from germline at one of its ends, possibly a read error. The chain uses TRBV7-2 and TRBJ2-4; D possibly corresponds to TRBD1 (5 bases). The assigned J gene may be wrong: the sequence end matches TRBJ2-7 better. Germline V lookup: CDR1 SGHTA, CDR2 FQGNSA. The CDR3 is 14 residues long. The CDR3, as DNA: TGCGCCAGCAACTTAGCCGGCAGGGCGGACGAGCAGTACTTC. The encoded protein is CASNLAGRADEQYF.

This rearrangement joins TRBV13 to TRBJ1-3; D uncertain. V lost 3 bases and J lost 0, with 12 bases in between. Germline V gene sequence: CDR1 PRHDT, CDR2 FYEKMQ (reference sequence). This CDR3 comprises 16 residues. The CDR3: CASSLGSAVSGNTIYF. CDR3 in DNA: TGTGCCAGCAGCTTGGGTTCGGCAGTCTCTGGAAACACCATATATTTT.